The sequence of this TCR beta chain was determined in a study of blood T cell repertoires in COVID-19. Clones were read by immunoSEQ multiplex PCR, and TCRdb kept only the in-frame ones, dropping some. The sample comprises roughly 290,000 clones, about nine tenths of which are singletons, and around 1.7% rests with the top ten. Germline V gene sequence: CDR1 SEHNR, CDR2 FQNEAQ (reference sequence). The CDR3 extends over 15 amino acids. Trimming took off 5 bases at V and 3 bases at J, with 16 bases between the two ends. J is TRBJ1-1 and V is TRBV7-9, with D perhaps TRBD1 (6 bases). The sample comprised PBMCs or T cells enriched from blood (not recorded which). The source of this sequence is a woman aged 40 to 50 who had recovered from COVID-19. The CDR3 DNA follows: TGTGCCAGCAGCCCTTGGGGGCGGGGGGACACTGAAGCTTTCTTT. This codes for CASSPWGRGDTEAFF.